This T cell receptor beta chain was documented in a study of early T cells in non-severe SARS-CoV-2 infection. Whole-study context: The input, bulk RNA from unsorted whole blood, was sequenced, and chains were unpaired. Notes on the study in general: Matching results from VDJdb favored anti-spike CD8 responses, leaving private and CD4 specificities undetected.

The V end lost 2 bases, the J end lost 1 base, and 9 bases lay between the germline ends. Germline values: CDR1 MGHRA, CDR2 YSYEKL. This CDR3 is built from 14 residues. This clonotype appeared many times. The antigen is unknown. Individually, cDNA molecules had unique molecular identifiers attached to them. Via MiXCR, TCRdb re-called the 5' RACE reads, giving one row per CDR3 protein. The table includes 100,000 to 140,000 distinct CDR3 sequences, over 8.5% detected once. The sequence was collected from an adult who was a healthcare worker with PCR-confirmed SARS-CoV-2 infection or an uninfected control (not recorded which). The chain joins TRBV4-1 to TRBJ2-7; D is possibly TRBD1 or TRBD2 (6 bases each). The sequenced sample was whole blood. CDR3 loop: CASSQWGASYEQYF. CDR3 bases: TGCGCCAGCAGCCAATGGGGGGCATCCTACGAGCAGTACTTC.